This TCR beta chain was documented in a study of neurological immune-mediated disorders. Study results and caveats: Levels of TCR clonal expansion peaked in HTLV-1-associated myelopathy and reached their lowest in multiple sclerosis, under those of healthy controls. The expanded clones of different subjects shared no CDR3 amino acid sequences (suggesting private repertoires in all groups).

Germline V lookup: CDR1 MNHNY, CDR2 SVGAGI (reference sequence). The CDR3 spans 13 residues. V lost 6 bases and J 1 base, leaving 9 bases between the germline ends. This clonotype was counted many times. Antigen: not known. TCRdb called the 5' RACE reads again in MiXCR, with one record for every CDR3 protein. The profile covers about 80,000 distinct CDR3 sequences, with nearly 6% appearing a single time and 7.9% taken by the ten largest. Time point described: longitudinal time-point 2. This receptor was taken from an older woman with multiple sclerosis. This chain uses TRBV6-6 with TRBJ1-1; no definite D call. Sample: PBMCs. Written as DNA, the CDR3 is TGTGCCAGCAGGGCAGCAGGGAACACTGAAGCTTTCTTT. Protein sequence: CASRAAGNTEAFF.